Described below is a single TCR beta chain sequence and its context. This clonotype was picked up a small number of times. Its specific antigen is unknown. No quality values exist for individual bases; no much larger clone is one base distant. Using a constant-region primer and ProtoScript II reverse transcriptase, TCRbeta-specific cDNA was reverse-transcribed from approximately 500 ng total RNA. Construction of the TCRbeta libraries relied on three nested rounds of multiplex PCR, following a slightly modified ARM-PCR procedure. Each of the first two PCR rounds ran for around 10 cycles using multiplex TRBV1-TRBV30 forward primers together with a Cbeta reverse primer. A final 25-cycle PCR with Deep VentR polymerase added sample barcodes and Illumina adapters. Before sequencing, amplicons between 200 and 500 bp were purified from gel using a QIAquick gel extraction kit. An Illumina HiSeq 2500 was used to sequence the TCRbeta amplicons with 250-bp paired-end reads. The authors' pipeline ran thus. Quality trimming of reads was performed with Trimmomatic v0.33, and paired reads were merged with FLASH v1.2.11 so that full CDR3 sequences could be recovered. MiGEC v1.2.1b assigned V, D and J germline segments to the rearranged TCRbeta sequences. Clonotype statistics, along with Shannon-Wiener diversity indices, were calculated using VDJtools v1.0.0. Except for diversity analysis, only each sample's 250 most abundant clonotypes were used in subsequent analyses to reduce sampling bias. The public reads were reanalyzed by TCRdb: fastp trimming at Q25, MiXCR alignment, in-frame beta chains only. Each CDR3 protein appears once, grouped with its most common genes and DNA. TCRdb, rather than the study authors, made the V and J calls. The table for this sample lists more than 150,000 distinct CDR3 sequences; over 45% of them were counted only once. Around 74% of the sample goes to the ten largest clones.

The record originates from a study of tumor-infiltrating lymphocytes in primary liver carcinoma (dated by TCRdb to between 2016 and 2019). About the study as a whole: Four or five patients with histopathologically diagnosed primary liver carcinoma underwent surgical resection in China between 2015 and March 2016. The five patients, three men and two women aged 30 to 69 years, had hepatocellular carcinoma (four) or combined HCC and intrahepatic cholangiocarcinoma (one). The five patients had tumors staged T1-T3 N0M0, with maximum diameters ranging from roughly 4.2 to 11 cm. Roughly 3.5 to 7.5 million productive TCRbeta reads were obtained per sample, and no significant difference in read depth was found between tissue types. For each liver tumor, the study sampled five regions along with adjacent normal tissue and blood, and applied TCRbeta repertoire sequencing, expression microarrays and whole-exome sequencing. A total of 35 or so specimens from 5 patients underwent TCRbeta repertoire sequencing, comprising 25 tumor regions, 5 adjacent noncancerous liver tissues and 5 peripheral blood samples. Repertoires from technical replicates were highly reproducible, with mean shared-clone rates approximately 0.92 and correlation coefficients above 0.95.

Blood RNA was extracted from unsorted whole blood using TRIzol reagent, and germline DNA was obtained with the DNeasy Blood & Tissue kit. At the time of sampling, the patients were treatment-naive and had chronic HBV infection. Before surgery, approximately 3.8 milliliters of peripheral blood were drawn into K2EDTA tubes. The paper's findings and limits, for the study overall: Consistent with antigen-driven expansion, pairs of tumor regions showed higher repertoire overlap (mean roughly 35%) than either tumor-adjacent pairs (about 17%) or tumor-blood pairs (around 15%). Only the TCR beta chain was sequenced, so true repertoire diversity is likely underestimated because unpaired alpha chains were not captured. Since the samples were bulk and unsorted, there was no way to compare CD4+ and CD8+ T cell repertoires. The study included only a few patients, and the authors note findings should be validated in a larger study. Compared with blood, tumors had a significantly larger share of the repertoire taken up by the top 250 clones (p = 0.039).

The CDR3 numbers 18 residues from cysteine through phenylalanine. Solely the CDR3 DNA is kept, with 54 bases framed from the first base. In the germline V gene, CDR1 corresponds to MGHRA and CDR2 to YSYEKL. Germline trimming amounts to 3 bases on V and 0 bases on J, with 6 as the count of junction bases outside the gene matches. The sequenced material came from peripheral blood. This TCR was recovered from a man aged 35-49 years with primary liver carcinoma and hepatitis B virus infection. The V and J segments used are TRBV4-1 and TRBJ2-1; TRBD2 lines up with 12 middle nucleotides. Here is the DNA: TGCGCCAGCAGCCAGGTTGGGACTAGCGGGTACTCCTACAATGAGCAGTTCTTC. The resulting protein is CASSQVGTSGYSYNEQFF.